This T cell receptor beta chain originates from a study of read filtering for tumor transcriptome and immune sequencing (dated by TCRdb to the early 2020s). With respect to the entire study: The cohort consisted of 17 to 20 male and approximately 15 female patients, with a mean age of 65.9 years and an age range of about 40 to 85. By revised international staging, roughly 8 patients were R-ISS I, 15 to 20 were R-ISS II and over five were R-ISS III. After DNase treatment, whole-transcriptome libraries were prepared with the TruSeq RNA Access Library Prep Kit. Per sample, about 4.05 to 10.27 million TCR-region mapped reads were obtained with IR-seq, compared with only about 85 to 1273 with RNA-seq. Using the same bone marrow samples, the study ran both targeted immune repertoire sequencing and bulk whole-transcriptome sequencing and then compared the TCR repertoires from each method. One of the main goals was to work out a read-filtering strategy for immune repertoire data, in particular whether clonotypes backed by only a single read should be removed.

Overall study results and their limits: The sorted CD138-negative fraction was a mixed bone marrow immune population, not purified T cells. Single-read clonotypes made up around 82% of clonotypes but about 3.6% of total reads in IR-seq, and over 60% of clonotypes and roughly 48% of reads in RNA-seq. Compared with RNA-seq, IR-seq captured clonotypes at much greater depth and more reliably, and a smaller IR-seq throughput was enough to identify most of the shared clonotypes. When single-read clonotypes were removed, the proportions of shared clonotypes in IR-seq and RNA-seq correlated more strongly.

The CDR1 and CDR2 encoded by the germline V gene (reference sequence) are MNHNY and SVGAGI. Ends trimmed: V by 4 bases, J by 0 bases; bases unmatched to a gene: 5. Ends included, the CDR3 has 16 residues. Just the 48-base CDR3 DNA is kept, in frame starting at base 1. The table lists this clonotype with a count of one. The antigen it binds to is not known. No conserved phenylalanine or tryptophan is present at the end of the CDR3, so a read error is the likely explanation. Bone marrow was sampled from every patient at the time of active disease. Ficoll-Hypaque density gradient centrifugation was used to isolate the bone marrow mononuclear cells. CD138-negative cells were obtained by negative selection after labeling with CD138 magnetic microbeads on a MACS separator, removing myeloma plasma cells. Flow cytometry with CD138 antibodies on an Attune NxT was used to check how pure the isolated cells were. Total RNA was extracted using TRIzol reagent and was quantified on a NanoDrop spectrophotometer. Paired RNA-seq and IR-seq were performed on each patient's CD138-negative bone marrow sample.

The Immunoverse kit was used to build TCR libraries from around 420 ng RNA, with molecular barcoded adaptors covering alpha/delta and beta/gamma chains. The same RNA used for transcriptome sequencing was used for TCR library preparation. Sequencing of the TCR libraries was done on an Illumina HiSeq 4000 with 2 x 150 cycles. The paper's processing steps were these. MiXCR aligned TCR reads to human V, D, J and C references and assembled the aligned reads into CDR3 clonotypes, with quality filtering and error correction included. The tcR package in R was used for analysis of clonotype counts and gene usage diversity. For inspection of raw mapping reads, RNA-seq reads were mapped by STAR aligner version 2.5.3a onto GRCh37 of the human genome. To test how sequencing depth affected the clonotypes detected, IR-seq fastq files were randomly downsampled with Seqtk 1.3. TCRdb trimmed the raw reads at Q25, called clones with MiXCR and kept productive beta chains. One record per CDR3 amino acid sequence lists the most common genes and DNA. In this record, the V and J calls reflect TCRdb's handling and not the investigators' own analysis. The sample contains 90,000 or so distinct CDR3 sequences, 20% to 25% of them found a single time. The ten biggest clones cover over 9.5% of the sample.

This sequence was found in a donor aged 40 or over with multiple myeloma. This sequence uses TRBV6-6 and TRBJ1-1, with 10 bases in between that match TRBD1. The sample comprised a population of CD138-negative cells sorted from bone marrow. This specimen's cell subset or site label, interpreted: bone marrow mononuclear cells depleted of CD138+ plasma/myeloma cells by negative magnetic selection. The CDR3 amino acid sequence is: CASSFGTGVMNTEAFS. The DNA reads as follows: TGTGCCAGCAGTTTCGGGACAGGGGTCATGAACACTGAAGCTTTCTCT.